These 19 T cell receptor beta chains share one sample of origin, sequenced in a study of human T cells and chemical hapten exposure. Unique molecular identifiers were attached to individual cDNA molecules within the library. TCRdb reprocessed the reads via MiXCR and lists one record per CDR3 protein. The sample has about 3,100 distinct CDR3 sequences; nearly 50% are singletons. Total RNA came from unfractionated whole blood. Sequencing input: whole blood. The receptors shown here come from a human donor who had alopecia or was a healthy volunteer (not recorded which). Some clones in this sample may be carry-over from other donors' samples. This table probably holds off-target reads from a library built for another chain.

The gene calls are TRBV27 and TRBJ2-6; D unclear. CDR1 is MNHEY, CDR2 SMNVEV, per germline (reference sequence). This CDR3 has 12 amino acids. The V end was cut by 4 bases, the J end by 4 bases, with 2 bases between. The CDR3 reads CASSSGANVLTF. CDR3 DNA: TGTGCCAGCAGTTCCGGGGCCAACGTCCTGACTTTC.

The V and J genes are TRBV18 and TRBJ2-7, with D hard to call. This CDR3 region has 15 residues. The germline CDR1 and CDR2 sequences are KGHSH and LQKENI. V was shortened by 3 bases and J by 2 bases, with 14 bases between the two germline ends. This chain's CDR3 is CASSPLLDVAYEQYF. The CDR3, as DNA: TGTGCCAGCTCACCGCTATTGGACGTCGCCTACGAGCAGTACTTC.

V usage is TRBV20-1 and J usage is TRBJ2-7; TRBD2 agrees at 7 bases. V lost 0 bases and J lost 4; bases outside the gene matches: 9. Germline V gives CDR1 DFQATT, CDR2 SNEGSKA (reference sequence). The CDR3 has 15 amino acids. The CDR3 is CSARDYRGSEYEQYF. The DNA of the CDR3 is TGCAGTGCTAGAGATTACCGCGGGAGTGAATACGAGCAGTACTTC.

This sequence joins TRBV7-6 and TRBJ2-7; D is unresolved. Trimming took 0 bases from V and 0 from J, leaving 6 bases between them. The CDR3 loop spans 14 amino acids. Germline lookup yields CDR1 SGHVS and CDR2 FNYEAQ. The CDR3 here is CASSLAASSYEQYF. The CDR3 DNA reads TGTGCCAGCAGCTTAGCGGCTAGCTCCTACGAGCAGTACTTC.

DNA for the CDR3: TGTGCCAGCAGCCAGCCGGGTAGCTTGGAGACCCAGTACTTC. Its translation: CASSQPGSLETQYF. The chain links TRBV3-1 to TRBJ2-5; D gene uncertain. The CDR3 consists of 14 residues. The germline CDR1 and CDR2 sequences are LGHDT and YNNKEL (reference sequence). Trimming took 3 bases from V and 5 from J, leaving 13 bases between them.

This clonotype was seen a few times. The rearrangement uses TRBV7-9 and TRBJ2-5; TRBD1 matches at 7 bases. The CDR3 runs to 14 residues. Per germline, CDR1 SEHNR and CDR2 FQNEAQ (reference sequence). With V trimmed by 5 bases and J by 3 bases, 6 bases remained unmatched. The DNA of the CDR3 is TGTGCCAGCAGCAAATCCGGGACAGAAGAGACCCAGTACTTC. This translates into CASSKSGTEETQYF. Together with reference TRBV7-9 and TRBJ2-5, the CDR3 gives the full variable domain: DTGVSQNPRHKITKRGQNVTFRCDPISEHNRLYWYRQTLGQGPEFLTYFQNEAQLEKSRLLSDRFSAERPKGSFSTLEIQRTEQGDSAMYLCASSKSGTEETQYFGPGTRLLVL.

The rearrangement joins TRBV7-9 to TRBJ2-1, with 8 bases fitting TRBD2. Germline V gene lookup returns CDR1 SEHNR and CDR2 FQNEAQ (reference sequence). The CDR3 spans 15 residues. J was trimmed by 2 bases and V by 1 base; bases with no gene match: 1. The CDR3 nucleotides are TGTGCCAGCAGCTTAGGAGCGGGGGCCTACAATGAGCAGTTCTTC. It is translated as CASSLGAGAYNEQFF.

The chain uses TRBV6-1 and TRBJ2-5; TRBD1 matches 12 bases. The CDR3 sequence is 16 residues long. Germline V gene sequence: CDR1 MNHNS, CDR2 SASEGT. V lost 3 bases to trimming and J lost 5 bases; unmatched junction nucleotides: 7. This CDR3 reads CASSDLPGQGAETQYF. The CDR3 DNA reads as TGTGCCAGCAGTGATCTTCCGGGACAGGGGGCGGAGACCCAGTACTTC.

The chain recombines TRBV3-1 with TRBJ2-7; weak D call: TRBD1 (5 bases). The CDR3 is made up of 13 amino acids. V lost 4 bases and J 3 bases, leaving 10 bases between the germline ends. CDR1 and CDR2 (germline): LGHDT, YNNKEL (reference sequence). In DNA, the CDR3 is TGTGCCAGCAGCCTCCGACAGAGCTACGAGCAGTACTTC. Amino acid sequence: CASSLRQSYEQYF.

This clonotype was detected only a few times. The rearrangement uses TRBV7-9 and TRBJ2-1, with 7 nucleotides matching TRBD2. The CDR3 has 17 amino acids. The V and J ends lost 5 bases and 6 bases, in that order; junction bases with no gene match: 16. From germline, CDR1 is SEHNR and CDR2 FQNEAQ (reference sequence). The CDR3: CASSPRAGGSSANEQFF. In nucleotides, the CDR3 is TGTGCCAGCAGCCCGCGAGCTGGCGGGAGTTCCGCCAATGAGCAGTTCTTC.

The rearrangement joins TRBV18 to TRBJ2-1, with a weak D call TRBD2 (6 bases). Looked up from germline, CDR1 is KGHSH and CDR2 is LQKENI. The CDR3 length is 13 residues. V was trimmed by 3 bases and J by 6 bases, leaving 9 bases between them. The CDR3 loop is CASSPMEGNEQFF. The CDR3 DNA sequence: TGTGCCAGCTCACCTATGGAGGGCAATGAGCAGTTCTTC.

This clonotype showed up just a few times. V usage is TRBV5-6 and J usage is TRBJ2-5; no definite D call. CDR1 is SGHDT and CDR2 is YYEEEE in the germline V gene. V was cut by 0 bases and J by 1 base, with 4 bases left in between. CDR3 size: 13 residues. The CDR3 bases are TGTGCCAGCAGCTTGGTTCTCCAAGAGACCCAGTACTTC. It encodes CASSLVLQETQYF.

The genes are TRBV12-3 or TRBV12-4 and TRBJ2-2, with TRBD2 identical over 11 bases. This CDR3 has 17 residues. V trimming: 0 bases; J trimming: 2 bases; junction bases outside the gene matches: 2. CDR3 residues: CASSLATSGSNTGELFF. The CDR3, as DNA: TGTGCCAGCAGTTTAGCCACTAGCGGGAGTAACACCGGGGAGCTGTTTTTT.

The CDR3 here is CASSQRTVNTEAFF. Written as DNA, the CDR3 is TGCGCCAGCAGCCAAAGGACAGTGAACACTGAAGCTTTCTTT. This chain joins TRBV5-1 and TRBJ1-1; weak D call: TRBD1 (6 bases). The CDR3 has 14 residues. Looked up from germline, CDR1 is SGHRS and CDR2 is YFSETQ. Trimming pared 4 bases from V and 0 bases from J, leaving 10 bases between.

This chain joins TRBV9 and TRBJ2-1; D may be TRBD2 (5 bases). V lost 3 bases, J lost 7 bases, and 8 bases lay in between. The CDR3 extends over 12 amino acids. The germline CDR1 and CDR2 sequences are SGDLS and YYNGEE. The CDR3 region is CASSGTSNEQFF. CDR3 DNA: TGTGCCAGCAGCGGGACTTCGAATGAGCAGTTCTTC.

This clonotype was found a few times. V is TRBV20-1 and J is TRBJ2-3; D gene ambiguous. Trimming cost V 2 bases and J 1 base, with 10 bases left between them. The CDR3 has 14 residues. Germline-derived CDR1 and CDR2 are DFQATT and SNEGSKA (reference sequence). The CDR3 nucleotides read TGCAGTGCTAGACGGTTAGCCGGCACAGATACGCAGTATTTT. This codes for CSARRLAGTDTQYF.

Only a few counts were recorded for this clonotype. The V gene is TRBV29-1, the J gene TRBJ2-5; TRBD2 is a possible D gene (5 bases). V was trimmed by 6 bases and J by 4 bases, leaving 15 bases between them. CDR3 length: 13 residues. Germline loops: CDR1 SQVTM, CDR2 ANQGSEA. CDR3 protein: CSVQILAGETQYF. CDR3 DNA sequence: TGCAGCGTACAGATCCTCGCGGGAGAGACCCAGTACTTC.

A few counts support this clonotype. The chain uses TRBV11-3 and TRBJ2-7; 8 bases are shared with TRBD2. V gave up 5 bases and J gave up 7 bases; unmatched junction bases: 7. CDR1 is SGHNT, CDR2 YENEEA, per germline. This CDR3 spans 13 amino acids. The CDR3 DNA follows: TGTGCCAGCAGCCCGGGGGGGCTCCAGGAGCAGTACTTC. It is translated as CASSPGGLQEQYF.

There are a few counts of this clonotype. The chain employs TRBV2 and TRBJ2-1, with 9 bases matching TRBD1. The germline CDR1 and CDR2 sequences are SNHLY and FYNNEI. V shed 10 bases, J shed 5 bases, and the junction held 18 bases outside the gene matches. This CDR3 has 17 amino acids. CDR3 in amino acids: CATRTGTGRSSNNEQFF. The CDR3 DNA follows: TGTGCCACCCGCACCGGGACAGGGCGTTCATCAAACAATGAGCAGTTCTTC.